This T cell receptor beta chain was captured in a study of cytomegalovirus exposure and HLA in healthy donors. Whole-study results and caveats: Overall, around 160 TCR beta chains were annotated as cytomegalovirus-associated. Later work associated roughly 17,000 TCR beta sequences with HLA alleles at 0.05 false discovery rate.

60 Vbeta and 13 Jbeta primers were used in PCR. The assay was immunoSEQ multiplex PCR, and TCRdb's table has in-frame clones only and misses some. Of roughly 140,000 clones listed, around 65% are singletons. Comments on this clone: Its antigen is not known.

The sample was PBMCs. This sequence was found in a woman between 25 and 40 years old in good health and CMV-seropositive.

This CDR3 is CASSEPQNRYGYTF. The DNA for the CDR3 is TGTGCCAGCAGCGAACCACAGAACCGCTATGGCTACACCTTC. The rearrangement uses TRBV6-4 and TRBJ1-2; D is unclear. The ends were cut back, 6 bases at V and 4 bases at J, with 15 bases in the middle. This CDR3 has 14 amino acids. Per germline, CDR1 MRHNA and CDR2 SNTAGT.